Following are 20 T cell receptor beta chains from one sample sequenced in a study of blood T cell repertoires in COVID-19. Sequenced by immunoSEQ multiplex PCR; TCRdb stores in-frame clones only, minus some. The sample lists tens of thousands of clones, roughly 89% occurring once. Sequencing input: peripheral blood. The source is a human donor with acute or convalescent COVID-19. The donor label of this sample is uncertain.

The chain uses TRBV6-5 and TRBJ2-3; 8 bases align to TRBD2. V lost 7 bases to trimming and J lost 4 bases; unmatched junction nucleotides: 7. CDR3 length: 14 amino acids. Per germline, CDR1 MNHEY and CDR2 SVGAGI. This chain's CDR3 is CASKRGRNADTQYF. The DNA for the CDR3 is TGTGCCAGCAAGCGGGGGCGAAATGCAGATACGCAGTATTTT.

In nucleotides, the CDR3 is TGTGCCAGCAGTTCATCCCCGGGACAGGGAGGGTACTTC. Amino acids: CASSSSPGQGGYF. The chain recombines TRBV6-5 with TRBJ2-7; 9 bases align to TRBD1. The germline V gene has CDR1 MNHEY and CDR2 SVGAGI. Unmatched junction bases numbered 10, after V lost 4 bases and J lost 12 bases. The CDR3 loop spans 13 amino acids.

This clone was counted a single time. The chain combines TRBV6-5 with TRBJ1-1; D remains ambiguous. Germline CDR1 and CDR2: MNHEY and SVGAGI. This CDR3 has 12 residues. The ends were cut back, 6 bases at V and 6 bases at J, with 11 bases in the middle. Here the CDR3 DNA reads TGTGCCAGCAGCCGCGAACGGTCTGAAGCTTTCTTT. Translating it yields CASSRERSEAFF.

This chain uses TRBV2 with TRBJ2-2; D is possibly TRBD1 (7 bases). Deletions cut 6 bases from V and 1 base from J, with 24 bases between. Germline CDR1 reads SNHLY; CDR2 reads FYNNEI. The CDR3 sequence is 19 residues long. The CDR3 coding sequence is TGTGCCAGCAGCCACTACGACCAGGGGGGCGTTGAGAACACCGGGGAGCTGTTTTTT. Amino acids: CASSHYDQGGVENTGELFF.

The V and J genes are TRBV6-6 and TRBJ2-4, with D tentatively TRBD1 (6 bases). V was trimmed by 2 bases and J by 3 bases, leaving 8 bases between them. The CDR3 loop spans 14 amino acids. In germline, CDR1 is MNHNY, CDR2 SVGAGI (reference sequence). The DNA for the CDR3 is TGTGCCAGCAGTTACGTGACAGGCAAAAACATTCAGTACTTC. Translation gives CASSYVTGKNIQYF.

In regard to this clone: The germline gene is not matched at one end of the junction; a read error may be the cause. CDR3 DNA sequence: TGTGCCCGCAGCTTGTACGGGCAGGGGGGCAACACTGAAGCTTTCTTT. Its translation: CARSLYGQGGNTEAFF. This rearrangement joins TRBV5-6 to TRBJ1-1; 7 bases agree with TRBD1. This CDR3 is 16 amino acids long. Per germline, CDR1 SGHDT and CDR2 YYEEEE.

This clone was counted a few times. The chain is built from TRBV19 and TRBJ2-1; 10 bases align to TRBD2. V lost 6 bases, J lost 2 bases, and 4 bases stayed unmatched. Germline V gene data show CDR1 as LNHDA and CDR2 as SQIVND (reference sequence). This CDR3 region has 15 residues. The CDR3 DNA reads TGTGCCAGTAGAGGACTAGCGGCGACCTACAATGAGCAGTTCTTC. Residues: CASRGLAATYNEQFF.

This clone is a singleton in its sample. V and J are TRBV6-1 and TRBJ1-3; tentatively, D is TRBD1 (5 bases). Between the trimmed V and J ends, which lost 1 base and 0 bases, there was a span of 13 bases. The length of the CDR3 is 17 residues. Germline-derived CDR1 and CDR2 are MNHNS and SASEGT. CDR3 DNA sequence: TGTGCCAGCAGTGAAGATAGGACACGTTTCTCTGGAAACACCATATATTTT. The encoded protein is CASSEDRTRFSGNTIYF.

The CDR3 DNA follows: TGCGCCAGCAGCTTGCCCCAGGGGCTAACCTACGAGCAGTACTTC. Its translation is CASSLPQGLTYEQYF. V is TRBV5-1 and J is TRBJ2-7; possibly TRBD1 for D (6 bases). This CDR3 has 15 amino acids. V dropped 1 base and J dropped 2 bases, with 13 bases sitting between them. Germline CDR1 SGHRS, CDR2 YFSETQ.

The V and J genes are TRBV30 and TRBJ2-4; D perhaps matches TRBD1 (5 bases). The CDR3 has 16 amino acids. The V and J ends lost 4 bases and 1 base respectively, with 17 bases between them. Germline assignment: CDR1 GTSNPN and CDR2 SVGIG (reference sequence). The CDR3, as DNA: TGTGCCTGGACTAAACCCCTAGGGGTGGCCAAAAACATTCAGTACTTC. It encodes CAWTKPLGVAKNIQYF.

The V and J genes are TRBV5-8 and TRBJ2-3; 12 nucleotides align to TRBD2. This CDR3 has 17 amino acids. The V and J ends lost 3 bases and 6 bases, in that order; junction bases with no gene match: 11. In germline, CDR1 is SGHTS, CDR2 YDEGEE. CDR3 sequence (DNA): TGTGCCAGCAGCTCCGGGACTAGCGGGTTACCCACGGATACGCAGTATTTT. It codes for CASSSGTSGLPTDTQYF.

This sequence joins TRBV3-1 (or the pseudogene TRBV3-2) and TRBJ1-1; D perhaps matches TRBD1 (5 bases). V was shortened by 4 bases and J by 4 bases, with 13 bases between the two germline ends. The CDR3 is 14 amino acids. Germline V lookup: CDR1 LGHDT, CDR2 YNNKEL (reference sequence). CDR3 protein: CASSRRGGGTEAFF. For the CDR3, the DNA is TGTGCCAGCAGCCGCCGGGGGGGAGGCACTGAAGCTTTCTTT.

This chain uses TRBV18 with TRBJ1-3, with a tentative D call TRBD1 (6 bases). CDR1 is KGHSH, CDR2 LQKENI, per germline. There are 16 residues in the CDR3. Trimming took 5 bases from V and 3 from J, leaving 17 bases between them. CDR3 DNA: TGTGCCAGCTCATCCCGGAATGGGGGCGGTGGAAACACCATATATTTT. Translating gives CASSSRNGGGGNTIYF. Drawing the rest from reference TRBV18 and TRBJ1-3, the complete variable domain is NAGVMQNPRHLVRRRGQEARLRCSPMKGHSHVYWYRQLPEEGLKFMVYLQKENIIDESGMPKERFSAEFPKEGPSILRIQQVVRGDSAAYFCASSSRNGGGGNTIYFGEGSWLTVV.

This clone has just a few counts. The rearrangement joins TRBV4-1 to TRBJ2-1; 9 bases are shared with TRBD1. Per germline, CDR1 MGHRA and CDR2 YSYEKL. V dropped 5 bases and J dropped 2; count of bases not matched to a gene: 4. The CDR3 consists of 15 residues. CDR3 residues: CASSSTGGPYNEQFF. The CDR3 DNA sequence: TGCGCCAGCAGCAGCACAGGGGGCCCCTACAATGAGCAGTTCTTC.

The CDR3 bases are TGTGCCAGCAGCTCGGGACTAGCGCACGACAATGAGCAGTTCTTC. Its translation: CASSSGLAHDNEQFF. The V call is TRBV7-8, the J call TRBJ2-1; 10 bases are shared with TRBD2. J gave up 5 bases and V 4 bases, and 5 bases lay outside the gene matches. From germline, CDR1 is SGHVS and CDR2 FQNEAQ. The CDR3 contains 15 residues.

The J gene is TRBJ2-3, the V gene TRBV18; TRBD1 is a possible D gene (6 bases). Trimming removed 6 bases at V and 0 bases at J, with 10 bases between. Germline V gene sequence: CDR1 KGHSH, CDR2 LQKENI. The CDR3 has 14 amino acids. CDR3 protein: CASSLTGSTDTQYF. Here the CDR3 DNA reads TGTGCCAGCTCCTTGACAGGAAGCACAGATACGCAGTATTTT.

The CDR3 sequence is CASSLTRSEQFF. CDR3 coding DNA: TGTGCCAGCAGCTTAACTAGATCTGAGCAGTTCTTC. The genes are TRBV7-3 and TRBJ2-1, with D uncertain. The CDR3 length is 12 residues. The germline V gene encodes CDR1 SGHTA and CDR2 FQGTGA. V lost 0 bases to trimming and J lost 9 bases, with 6 bases between them.

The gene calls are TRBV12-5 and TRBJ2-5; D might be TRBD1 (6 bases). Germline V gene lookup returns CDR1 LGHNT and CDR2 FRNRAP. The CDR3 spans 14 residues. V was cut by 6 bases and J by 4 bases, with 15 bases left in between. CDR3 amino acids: CASGRQGLRETQYF. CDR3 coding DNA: TGTGCTAGTGGCCGCCAGGGGCTTCGAGAGACCCAGTACTTC. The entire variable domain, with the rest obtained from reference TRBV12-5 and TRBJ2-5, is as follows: DARVTQTPRHKVTEMGQEVTMRCQPILGHNTVFWYRQTMMQGLELLAYFRNRAPLDDSGMPKDRFSAEMPDATLATLKIQPSEPRDSAVYFCASGRQGLRETQYFGPGTRLLVL.

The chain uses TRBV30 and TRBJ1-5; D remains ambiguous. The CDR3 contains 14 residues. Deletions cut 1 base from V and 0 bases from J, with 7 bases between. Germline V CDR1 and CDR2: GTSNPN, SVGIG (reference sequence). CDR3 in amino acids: CAWSGEDSNQPQHF. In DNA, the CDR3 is TGTGCCTGGAGTGGAGAGGATAGCAATCAGCCCCAGCATTTT.

CDR3 nucleotide sequence: TGTGCCAGCAGCCATAGCGGCTCCTACGAGCAGTACTTC. Protein product: CASSHSGSYEQYF. The V gene is TRBV3-1 (or the pseudogene TRBV3-2), the J gene TRBJ2-7; D may be TRBD2 (6 bases). The CDR3 totals 13 residues. Germline loops: CDR1 LGHDT, CDR2 YNNKEL (reference sequence). The germline V and J ends were trimmed by 3 bases and 0 bases, with 6 bases remaining between them.